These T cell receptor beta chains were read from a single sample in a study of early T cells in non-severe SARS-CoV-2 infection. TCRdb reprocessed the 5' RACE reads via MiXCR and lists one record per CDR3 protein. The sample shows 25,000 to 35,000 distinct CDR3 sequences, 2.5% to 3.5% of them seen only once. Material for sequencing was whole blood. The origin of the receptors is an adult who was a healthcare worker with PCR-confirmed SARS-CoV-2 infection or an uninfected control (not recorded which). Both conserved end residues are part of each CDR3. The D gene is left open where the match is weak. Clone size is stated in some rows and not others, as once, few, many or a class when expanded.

cdr3_aa: CASKTRQGRSNSPLHF
cdr3_nt: TGTGCCAGCAAAACCCGACAAGGCAGATCTAATTCACCCCTCCACTTT
j_call: TRBJ1-6
d_call: .
v_call: TRBV2
clone_size: many

cdr3_aa: CVISEGPGNTIYF
cdr3_nt: TGTGTCATCAGTGAGGGCCCGGGAAACACCATATATTTT
j_call: TRBJ1-3
d_call: .
v_call: TRBV10-3
clone_size: many

cdr3_aa: CASSSSWDSRGYTF
cdr3_nt: TGTGCCAGCAGCTCCTCCTGGGACAGCCGAGGCTACACCTTC
j_call: TRBJ1-2
d_call: TRBD1
v_call: TRBV9
clone_size: many

cdr3_aa: CASSLSRNYGYTF
cdr3_nt: TGCGCCAGCAGCTTGAGCAGGAACTATGGCTACACCTTC
j_call: TRBJ1-2
d_call: .
v_call: TRBV5-1
clone_size: many

cdr3_aa: CASSVSASETQYF
cdr3_nt: TGTGCCAGCAGTGTCTCGGCCTCAGAGACCCAGTACTTC
j_call: TRBJ2-5
d_call: .
v_call: TRBV2
clone_size: many

cdr3_aa: CASSIGYGELFF
cdr3_nt: TGTGCCAGTAGTATCGGTTACGGGGAGCTGTTTTTT
j_call: TRBJ2-2
d_call: .
v_call: TRBV19
clone_size: many

cdr3_aa: CASSLGHANTEAFF
cdr3_nt: TGTGCCAGCAGCCTGGGACACGCGAACACTGAAGCTTTCTTT
j_call: TRBJ1-1
d_call: .
v_call: TRBV7-3
clone_size: many

cdr3_aa: CASSFLAGGSTDTQYF
cdr3_nt: TGTGCCAGCAGCTTTTTAGCGGGGGGAAGCACAGATACGCAGTATTTT
j_call: TRBJ2-3
d_call: TRBD2
v_call: TRBV7-6
clone_size: many

cdr3_aa: CASSSAGREFF
cdr3_nt: TGTGCCAGCAGTTCGGCGGGGAGAGAGTTCTTC
j_call: TRBJ2-1
d_call: .
v_call: TRBV12-3/TRBV12-4
clone_size: many

cdr3_aa: CSATQGATNEKLFF
cdr3_nt: TGCAGTGCTACCCAGGGGGCAACTAATGAAAAACTGTTTTTT
j_call: TRBJ1-4
d_call: TRBD1
v_call: TRBV20-1
clone_size: many

cdr3_aa: CASTHFTGISYNEQFF
cdr3_nt: TGTGCCAGCACCCATTTCACGGGGATCTCCTACAATGAGCAGTTCTTC
j_call: TRBJ2-1
d_call: .
v_call: TRBV7-8
clone_size: many

cdr3_aa: CASSPGGSGTGELFF
cdr3_nt: TGTGCCAGCTCCCCCGGGGGCTCAGGCACCGGGGAGCTGTTTTTT
j_call: TRBJ2-2
d_call: .
v_call: TRBV2
clone_size: many

cdr3_aa: CASSSRTTPIYNSPLHF
cdr3_nt: TGTGCCAGCAGCTCGCGTACTACTCCTATCTATAATTCACCCCTCCACTTT
j_call: TRBJ1-6
d_call: .
v_call: TRBV27
clone_size: many

cdr3_aa: CASSLASGGLRRDTQYF
cdr3_nt: TGTGCCAGCAGCTTAGCAAGCGGGGGCCTTCGGAGGGATACGCAGTATTTT
j_call: TRBJ2-3
d_call: TRBD2
v_call: TRBV7-8
clone_size: many

cdr3_aa: CASSRIGQSTDTQYF
cdr3_nt: TGTGCCAGCAGTCGAATAGGACAGAGCACAGATACGCAGTATTTT
j_call: TRBJ2-3
d_call: .
v_call: TRBV2
clone_size: few

cdr3_aa: CASSKGTDEAFF
cdr3_nt: TGCGCCAGCAGCAAAGGGACAGATGAAGCTTTCTTT
j_call: TRBJ1-1
d_call: TRBD1
v_call: TRBV5-1
clone_size: medium-sized

cdr3_aa: CASSLGGATDTQYF
cdr3_nt: TGTGCCAGCAGCTTGGGGGGGGCCACAGATACGCAGTATTTT
j_call: TRBJ2-3
d_call: .
v_call: TRBV5-5
clone_size: many

cdr3_aa: CASSPRVQGNTEAFF
cdr3_nt: TGTGCCAGCAGTCCCCGAGTACAGGGGAACACTGAAGCTTTCTTT
j_call: TRBJ1-1
d_call: .
v_call: TRBV6-1
clone_size: many

cdr3_aa: CASSYHRLAGDNTDTQYF
cdr3_nt: TGTGCCAGCAGTTACCACCGACTAGCGGGGGACAACACAGATACGCAGTATTTT
j_call: TRBJ2-3
d_call: TRBD2
v_call: TRBV6-2/TRBV6-3
clone_size: medium-sized

cdr3_aa: CAWSRQYYGYTF
cdr3_nt: TGTGCCTGGAGTAGGCAGTACTATGGCTACACCTTC
j_call: TRBJ1-2
d_call: .
v_call: TRBV30
clone_size: medium-sized

cdr3_aa: CASSFRISGESEQFF
cdr3_nt: TGCGCCAGCAGCTTCAGGATTAGCGGGGAGTCTGAGCAGTTCTTC
j_call: TRBJ2-1
d_call: TRBD2
v_call: TRBV5-1
clone_size: many

cdr3_aa: CASRRDSREKLFF
cdr3_nt: TGTGCCAGTAGACGGGACAGTCGTGAAAAACTGTTTTTT
j_call: TRBJ1-4
d_call: TRBD1
v_call: TRBV19
clone_size: many

cdr3_aa: CASRQKAGANVLTF
cdr3_nt: TGTGCCAGCAGACAGAAGGCTGGGGCCAACGTCCTGACTTTC
j_call: TRBJ2-6
d_call: .
v_call: TRBV6-5
clone_size: medium-sized

cdr3_aa: CSVEITQNYGYTF
cdr3_nt: TGCAGCGTGGAGATCACACAAAACTATGGCTACACCTTC
j_call: TRBJ1-2
d_call: .
v_call: TRBV29-1
clone_size: many

cdr3_aa: CASSLPLNNEQFF
cdr3_nt: TGTGCCAGCAGTTTACCCCTCAACAATGAGCAGTTCTTC
j_call: TRBJ2-1
d_call: .
v_call: TRBV28
clone_size: many

cdr3_aa: CSVRVPPNYGYTF
cdr3_nt: TGCAGCGTTCGAGTGCCACCTAACTATGGCTACACCTTC
j_call: TRBJ1-2
d_call: .
v_call: TRBV29-1
clone_size: many

cdr3_aa: CASSSRDRGRLNTEAFF
cdr3_nt: TGTGCCAGCAGTTCCCGGGACAGGGGGCGATTGAACACTGAAGCTTTCTTT
j_call: TRBJ1-1
d_call: TRBD1
v_call: TRBV27
clone_size: many

cdr3_aa: CASSQEVSWGNSPLHF
cdr3_nt: TGTGCCAGCAGCCAAGAAGTCTCGTGGGGGAATTCACCCCTCCACTTT
j_call: TRBJ1-6
d_call: .
v_call: TRBV4-2
clone_size: many

cdr3_aa: CASSLAQGDGYTF
cdr3_nt: TGTGCCAGCAGCTTAGCCCAGGGGGATGGCTACACCTTC
j_call: TRBJ1-2
d_call: TRBD1
v_call: TRBV7-2
clone_size: .

cdr3_aa: CASSAGQGMNTEAFF
cdr3_nt: TGCGCCAGCAGCGCGGGACAGGGGATGAACACTGAAGCTTTCTTT
j_call: TRBJ1-1
d_call: TRBD1
v_call: TRBV5-1
clone_size: many

cdr3_aa: CASSSELGRGSMNTEAFF
cdr3_nt: TGTGCCAGCAGCAGCGAACTTGGCAGGGGCAGTATGAACACTGAAGCTTTCTTT
j_call: TRBJ1-1
d_call: .
v_call: TRBV14
clone_size: medium-sized

cdr3_aa: CASSAPAGSAFF
cdr3_nt: TGTGCCAGCAGCGCCCCTGCGGGGTCAGCTTTCTTT
j_call: TRBJ1-1
d_call: .
v_call: TRBV9
clone_size: many

cdr3_aa: CASRPGQRNTGELFF
cdr3_nt: TGTGCCAGCAGGCCCGGACAGCGGAACACCGGGGAGCTGTTTTTT
j_call: TRBJ2-2
d_call: .
v_call: TRBV6-5
clone_size: many

cdr3_aa: CASSWDRGTEAFF
cdr3_nt: TGCGCCAGCAGTTGGGACAGGGGAACTGAAGCTTTCTTT
j_call: TRBJ1-1
d_call: TRBD1
v_call: TRBV10-1
clone_size: .

cdr3_aa: CATSGNRYNYGYTF
cdr3_nt: TGTGCCACCAGTGGCAACAGGTATAACTATGGCTACACCTTC
j_call: TRBJ1-2
d_call: .
v_call: TRBV24-1
clone_size: many